Following are 29 T cell receptor beta chains from one sample sequenced in a study of blood T cell repertoires in COVID-19. Sequencing used immunoSEQ multiplex PCR; TCRdb keeps in-frame clones, though not all of them. The repertoire holds hundreds of thousands of clones, over 75% seen once, with roughly 9.1% in the top ten. The material sequenced was peripheral blood. The receptor set was obtained from a man younger than 35 with active or convalescent COVID-19.

The V call is TRBV13, the J call TRBJ2-2; 9 nucleotides match TRBD1. In germline, CDR1 is PRHDT, CDR2 FYEKMQ (reference sequence). The trim removed 5 bases at V and 1 base at J, leaving 8 bases unmatched. This CDR3 contains 17 residues. CDR3 coding DNA: TGTGCCAGCAGCCCTAACTACAGGGGGCTGAACACCGGGGAGCTGTTTTTT. This codes for CASSPNYRGLNTGELFF.

This chain joins TRBV5-8 and TRBJ2-2; D is possibly TRBD1 (5 bases). The V end was cut by 0 bases, the J end by 3 bases, with 9 bases between. The germline gives CDR1 SGHTS, CDR2 YDEGEE. The CDR3 loop spans 15 amino acids. The CDR3 reads CASSLVGAYTGELFF. The CDR3 DNA follows: TGTGCCAGCAGCTTGGTAGGGGCTTACACCGGGGAGCTGTTTTTT.

This clone was seen a single time. The V gene is TRBV25-1, the J gene TRBJ2-2; 14 positions match TRBD2. Germline V gene sequence: CDR1 MGHDK, CDR2 SYGVNS. CDR3 length: 13 amino acids. V shed 10 bases and J 6 bases; nucleotides not matched to a gene: 1. The CDR3 loop reads CATGLAGAGELFF. As DNA, the CDR3 is TGTGCCACGGGACTAGCGGGGGCCGGGGAGCTGTTTTTT.

This clone occurred a few times. The chain is built from TRBV6-1 and TRBJ2-3; tentative D call: TRBD2 (7 bases). Trimming pared 1 base from V and 1 base from J, leaving 12 bases between. CDR3 size: 16 residues. CDR1 is MNHNS and CDR2 is SASEGT in the germline V gene. In DNA, the CDR3 is TGTGCCAGCAGTGAAGTAGGGGGGGAGGGCACAGATACGCAGTATTTT. Protein: CASSEVGGEGTDTQYF.

This clone was observed once. J is TRBJ2-7 and V is TRBV14, with D uncertain. Germline V gene data show CDR1 as SGHDN and CDR2 as FVKESK. V lost 0 bases and J 0 bases, leaving 12 bases between the germline ends. This CDR3 comprises 16 residues. CDR3 loop: CASSQEEAPTSYEQYF. The CDR3 DNA sequence: TGTGCCAGCAGCCAAGAGGAAGCGCCAACCTCCTACGAGCAGTACTTC.

CDR3 residues: CASLGGAEETQYF. The CDR3 DNA reads as TGTGCCAGCCTAGGGGGGGCGGAAGAGACCCAGTACTTC. The rearrangement joins TRBV2 to TRBJ2-5; maybe TRBD2 (7 bases). The germline gives CDR1 SNHLY, CDR2 FYNNEI. This CDR3 has 13 amino acids. Trimming left V 8 bases short and J 3 bases short, with 13 bases between.

The chain carries TRBV18 and TRBJ1-6; 7 nucleotides agree with TRBD1. The CDR3 runs 14 residues. Germline V gene lookup returns CDR1 KGHSH and CDR2 LQKENI. Trimming cost V 3 bases and J 9 bases; bases outside gene matches: 5. CDR3 in DNA: TGTGCCAGCTCACCTGACAGGGTCAGTTCACCCCTCCACTTT. This encodes CASSPDRVSSPLHF.

This sequence joins TRBV4-1 and TRBJ2-3; 9 nucleotides line up with TRBD2. This CDR3 spans 18 amino acids. Trimming took 4 bases from V and 2 from J; bases not matched to a gene: 13. Per germline, CDR1 MGHRA and CDR2 YSYEKL. DNA for the CDR3: TGCGCCAGCAGCCCCCAGGGAACTAGCGGGCCTCTCACAGATACGCAGTATTTT. Protein product: CASSPQGTSGPLTDTQYF.

V usage is TRBV24-1 and J usage is TRBJ2-1, with D possibly TRBD1 on 6 matching bases. Germline loops: CDR1 KGHDR, CDR2 SFDVKD. The CDR3 is 16 amino acids. V was cut by 8 bases and J by 3 bases, with 19 bases left in between. CDR3 loop: CATMGLAGVHYNEQFF. The CDR3 nucleotides are TGTGCCACCATGGGGCTGGCAGGGGTCCACTACAATGAGCAGTTCTTC.

The V gene is TRBV10-3, the J gene TRBJ2-2, with TRBD1 matching 9 bases. V lost 2 bases, J lost 6 bases, and 4 bases stayed unmatched. This CDR3 has 15 residues. Germline CDR1 reads ENHRY; CDR2 reads SYGVKD. The DNA of the CDR3 is TGTGCCATCAGTGAGAACAGGGGGCGCGCCGGGGAGCTGTTTTTT. This translates into CAISENRGRAGELFF.

This chain links TRBV13 with TRBJ2-7; 9 nucleotides match TRBD2. Trimming took 0 bases from V and 3 from J; bases not matched to a gene: 6. Germline assignment: CDR1 PRHDT and CDR2 FYEKMQ (reference sequence). The CDR3 loop spans 16 amino acids. The CDR3 bases are TGTGCCAGCAGCTTAGGAGCTAGCGGGGCTCGCTACGAGCAGTACTTC. Translating gives CASSLGASGARYEQYF.

The J gene is TRBJ1-5, the V gene TRBV6-5; tentative D call: TRBD1 (5 bases). Trimming took off 6 bases at V and 6 bases at J, with 12 bases between the two ends. The germline CDR1 and CDR2 sequences are MNHEY and SVGAGI. There are 13 residues in the CDR3. This CDR3 reads CASSSGWGQPQHF. For the CDR3, the DNA is TGTGCCAGCAGCTCAGGGTGGGGTCAGCCCCAGCATTTT.

This clone was recorded many times. The chain carries TRBV5-4 and TRBJ2-7, with 12 positions matching TRBD2. Germline CDR1 SGHNT, CDR2 YYREEE (reference sequence). The CDR3 extends over 15 amino acids. V lost 4 bases to trimming and J lost 7 bases; unmatched junction nucleotides: 9. In DNA form, the CDR3 reads TGTGCCAGCAGCAGGCCTAGCGGGGGGGCGGCGGAGCAGTACTTC. It specifies CASSRPSGGAAEQYF. The full variable domain, its missing parts supplied by reference TRBV5-4 and TRBJ2-7, is ETGVTQSPTHLIKTRGQQVTLRCSSQSGHNTVSWYQQALGQGPQFIFQYYREEENGRGNFPPRFSGLQFPNYSSELNVNALELDDSALYLCASSRPSGGAAEQYFGPGTRLTVT.

The V call is TRBV5-1, the J call TRBJ2-6, with TRBD2 matching over 7 bases. The CDR3 runs to 16 residues. V was clipped by 1 base and J by 3 bases; unmatched bases: 4. The germline V gene encodes CDR1 SGHRS and CDR2 YFSETQ. The CDR3 protein is CASSLSGRVGANVLTF. CDR3 nucleotides: TGCGCCAGCAGCTTGTCGGGGAGGGTTGGGGCCAACGTCCTGACTTTC.

The CDR3 here is CASSNVAYKRGTEAFF. CDR3 bases: TGTGCCAGCAGCAATGTTGCATACAAACGGGGCACTGAAGCTTTCTTT. This chain uses TRBV7-9 with TRBJ1-1; unclear D gene. This CDR3 comprises 16 residues. The germline V gene has CDR1 SEHNR and CDR2 FQNEAQ (reference sequence). V shed 5 bases and J shed 4 bases, with 20 bases lying between them.

The rearrangement joins TRBV2 to TRBJ2-2, with a weak D call TRBD1 (6 bases). The CDR3 is made up of 13 amino acids. Germline V gives CDR1 SNHLY, CDR2 FYNNEI. The germline V and J ends were trimmed by 4 bases and 6 bases, with 9 bases remaining between them. The CDR3 coding sequence is TGTGCCAGCAGTGTTGAGGGGGCCGGGGAGCTGTTTTTT. Translating it yields CASSVEGAGELFF.

Only a few counts were recorded for this clone. This chain joins TRBV20-1 and TRBJ1-5; the D gene is possibly TRBD1 (5 bases). CDR3 length: 15 amino acids. The V gene's germline CDR1 is DFQATT and CDR2 SNEGSKA (reference sequence). V lost 3 bases and J lost 0, with 12 bases in between. The CDR3 coding sequence is TGCAGTGCTAGTGGTACAGGCTATAGCAATCAGCCCCAGCATTTT. Translating it yields CSASGTGYSNQPQHF.

The chain couples TRBV5-1 to TRBJ2-3; TRBD1 is a possible D gene (7 bases). V shed 0 bases and J shed 7 bases, with 15 bases lying between them. Germline CDR1 and CDR2: SGHRS and YFSETQ. The CDR3 has 15 amino acids. CDR3 region: CASSLGQGGINTQYF. The CDR3 region has the DNA TGCGCCAGCAGCTTGGGCCAGGGGGGAATTAATACGCAGTATTTT.

The V and J genes are TRBV5-1 and TRBJ2-5; 8 nucleotides line up with TRBD1. This CDR3 region has 16 residues. Germline V CDR1 and CDR2: SGHRS, YFSETQ. The V and J ends lost 4 bases and 0 bases, in that order; junction bases with no gene match: 8. In DNA, the CDR3 is TGCGCCAGCAGCCCGGGACAGGATCGTTACCAAGAGACCCAGTACTTC. Protein product: CASSPGQDRYQETQYF.

The V and J genes are TRBV18 and TRBJ1-2; D gene uncertain. The CDR3 is made up of 12 amino acids. Per the germline V gene, CDR1 is KGHSH and CDR2 is LQKENI. Trimming took off 3 bases at V and 6 bases at J, with 8 bases between the two ends. CDR3 sequence reads: CASSPSLDGYTF. Written as DNA, the CDR3 is TGTGCCAGCTCACCTTCTCTAGATGGCTACACCTTC.

This rearrangement joins TRBV6-5 to TRBJ2-3; 14 bases are a match to TRBD2. There are 16 residues in the CDR3. V trimming: 4 bases; J trimming: 3 bases; junction bases outside the gene matches: 3. CDR1 is MNHEY, CDR2 SVGAGI, per germline. The CDR3 DNA reads TGTGCCAGCAGTTTTCGGACTAGCGGGGGGACAGATACGCAGTATTTT. Its protein product is CASSFRTSGGTDTQYF.

The chain combines TRBV3-1 (or the pseudogene TRBV3-2) with TRBJ1-1, with 9 nucleotides matching TRBD1. Trimming cost V 6 bases and J 4 bases; bases outside gene matches: 0. This CDR3 is built from 12 residues. Germline CDR1 and CDR2: LGHDT and YNNKEL (reference sequence). For the CDR3, the DNA is TGTGCCAGCAGGACAGGGGGCACTGAAGCTTTCTTT. It yields the protein CASRTGGTEAFF.

The chain employs TRBV19 and TRBJ1-3, with D unclear. The CDR3 spans 15 residues. The V end was cut by 5 bases, the J end by 4 bases, with 15 bases between. CDR1 LNHDA and CDR2 SQIVND come from the germline V gene (reference sequence). The CDR3 DNA follows: TGTGCCAGTAGTCCCCGCAGACATCCAGGAAACACCATATATTTT. Amino acid sequence: CASSPRRHPGNTIYF.

This chain joins TRBV6-5 and TRBJ1-1; weak D call: TRBD1 (6 bases). CDR1 and CDR2 (germline): MNHEY, SVGAGI. Trimming left V 0 bases short and J 3 bases short, with 8 bases between. The CDR3 has 14 residues. CDR3 bases: TGTGCCAGCAGTTACTCGGGGGCGCACACTGAAGCTTTCTTT. Translated, it gives CASSYSGAHTEAFF.

The chain couples TRBV18 to TRBJ1-5, with D maybe TRBD1 (5 bases). CDR1 is KGHSH and CDR2 is LQKENI in the germline V gene. This CDR3 has 16 residues. Trimming pared 1 base from V and 0 bases from J, leaving 10 bases between. The DNA of the CDR3 is TGTGCCAGCTCACCACAGAGACAGAATAGCAATCAGCCCCAGCATTTT. This codes for CASSPQRQNSNQPQHF. Drawing the rest from reference TRBV18 and TRBJ1-5, the complete variable domain is NAGVMQNPRHLVRRRGQEARLRCSPMKGHSHVYWYRQLPEEGLKFMVYLQKENIIDESGMPKERFSAEFPKEGPSILRIQQVVRGDSAAYFCASSPQRQNSNQPQHFGDGTRLSIL.

The V call is TRBV14, the J call TRBJ1-6; D might be TRBD1 (6 bases). The CDR3 is 16 amino acids. V lost 2 bases and J 11 bases, leaving 19 bases between the germline ends. Germline lookup yields CDR1 SGHDN and CDR2 FVKESK. As DNA, the CDR3 is TGTGCCAGCAGCCAAACTGGGGCTAGACAGGAGCCACCCCTCCACTTT. Encoded protein: CASSQTGARQEPPLHF.

The V and J genes are TRBV4-3 and TRBJ1-1; 9 positions match TRBD1. Germline loops: CDR1 LGHNA, CDR2 YSLEER. The CDR3 is 16 residues long. The trim removed 3 bases at V and 6 bases at J, leaving 11 bases unmatched. The CDR3 here is CASSHEVRDRVSEAFF. In nucleotides, the CDR3 is TGCGCCAGCAGCCATGAGGTTCGGGACAGGGTGTCTGAAGCTTTCTTT.

J is TRBJ1-1 and V is TRBV5-6; D perhaps matches TRBD1 (6 bases). The CDR3 loop spans 15 amino acids. Germline assignment: CDR1 SGHDT and CDR2 YYEEEE. V lost 4 bases, J lost 5 bases, and 18 bases lay in between. The CDR3 DNA is TGTGCCAGCAGCCCTGGGAGGGGCAGGGGAACTGAAGCTTTCTTT. Translation gives CASSPGRGRGTEAFF.

This clone turned up a few times. The chain is built from TRBV2 and TRBJ1-1, with D unclear. From germline, CDR1 is SNHLY and CDR2 FYNNEI. Deletions cut 0 bases from V and 5 bases from J, with 10 bases between. The CDR3 consists of 14 residues. CDR3: CASSEAEGRTEAFF. The CDR3 coding sequence is TGTGCCAGCAGTGAAGCTGAAGGGAGGACTGAAGCTTTCTTT.